These 14 T cell receptor beta chains were sequenced from one sample in a study of glioma-infiltrating T cells. The iRepertoire nested amplicon-rescue multiplex PCR amplified TCR alpha and beta CDR3s from RNA. TCRdb re-analysed the multiplex PCR reads in MiXCR, keeping a single row per CDR3 protein. The sample lists over 140,000 distinct CDR3 sequences; more than 35% were seen once. The specimen was glioma tissue, nonneoplastic brain tissue, or PBMCs (not recorded which). Every receptor here comes from a human donor with low-grade glioma or glioblastoma, undergoing nonglioma brain surgery, or in good health (not recorded which).

This clonotype was seen more than once but under ten times. The V gene is TRBV6-6, the J gene TRBJ2-5, with a weak D call TRBD2 (5 bases). V was shortened by 2 bases and J by 4 bases, with 11 bases between the two germline ends. Germline V lookup: CDR1 MNHNY, CDR2 SVGAGI (reference sequence). The CDR3 consists of 14 residues. The CDR3 region is CASSYTRAGETQYF. As DNA, the CDR3 is TGTGCCAGCAGTTACACTAGGGCGGGAGAGACCCAGTACTTC.

The J gene is TRBJ2-1, the V gene TRBV18; D remains ambiguous. Trimming left V 1 base short and J 0 bases short, with 10 bases between. Germline V gene sequence: CDR1 KGHSH, CDR2 LQKENI. This CDR3 is 16 amino acids long. The CDR3 is CASSPRVTHSYNEQFF. The CDR3 DNA is TGTGCCAGCTCACCACGGGTTACCCACTCCTACAATGAGCAGTTCTTC.

The gene calls are TRBV15 and TRBJ2-3; 8 nucleotides agree with TRBD1. Germline assignment: CDR1 LNHNV and CDR2 YYDKDF (reference sequence). V trimming: 2 bases; J trimming: 2 bases; junction bases outside the gene matches: 6. The CDR3 runs 16 residues. CDR3 in DNA: TGTGCCACCAGCAGAACCGGACAGGGAGCCACAGATACGCAGTATTTT. Translation gives CATSRTGQGATDTQYF.

A few counts support this clonotype. V gene TRBV6-1 combines with J gene TRBJ2-7; 7 positions match TRBD2. The CDR3 consists of 14 residues. Looked up from germline, CDR1 is MNHNS and CDR2 is SASEGT. The junction had 7 bases not matched to a gene; V was cut back by 7 bases and J by 1 base. Here the CDR3 DNA reads TGTGCCAGCAAGCGGGGAGGGGCATCCTACGAGCAGTACTTC. This encodes CASKRGGASYEQYF.

The chain couples TRBV18 to TRBJ1-2, with 7 bases matching TRBD1. This CDR3 region has 15 residues. Germline CDR1 KGHSH, CDR2 LQKENI. Trimming at V came to 8 bases and at J to 0 bases, leaving 9 bases not matched to a gene. In nucleotides, the CDR3 is TGTGCCAGCCCGGACAGGTTCCGAGCTAACTATGGCTACACCTTC. Its protein product is CASPDRFRANYGYTF.

Points on this clonotype: Relative to the germline gene, one junction end is altered; a read error may explain this. The V call is TRBV20-1, the J call TRBJ2-5, with D maybe TRBD2 (6 bases). The CDR3 loop spans 13 amino acids. Looked up from germline, CDR1 is DFQATT and CDR2 is SNEGSKA (reference sequence). CDR3 sequence: CSANRGNQETRYF. CDR3 coding DNA: TGCAGTGCGAACCGGGGGAACCAAGAGACCCGGTACTTC.

V gene TRBV6-2 or TRBV6-3 combines with J gene TRBJ1-2, with 8 bases matching TRBD1. The CDR3 extends over 19 amino acids. The junction had 12 bases not matched to a gene; V was cut back by 0 bases and J by 0 bases. CDR1 is MNHEY and CDR2 is SVGEGT in the germline V gene. The CDR3 bases are TGTGCCAGCAGTTACTCGTTTGCAGGGGGCCTAGGACCTAACTATGGCTACACCTTC. Its protein product is CASSYSFAGGLGPNYGYTF.

The rearrangement links TRBV7-2 to TRBJ2-5; D gene ambiguous. With 5 bases removed from V and 5 bases from J, the gap between germline ends came to 12 bases. The CDR3 consists of 13 residues. Germline CDR1 SGHTA, CDR2 FQGNSA. The CDR3 protein is CASSPSGLETQYF. As DNA, the CDR3 is TGTGCCAGCAGCCCTTCGGGCCTCGAGACCCAGTACTTC.

In DNA, the CDR3 is TGTGCCATCAGACAACCGGGACAGGGGACCAATGAGCAGTTCTTC. Translation gives CAIRQPGQGTNEQFF. The V and J genes are TRBV10-3 and TRBJ2-1; 10 bases align to TRBD1. Germline assignment: CDR1 ENHRY and CDR2 SYGVKD. V trimming: 6 bases; J trimming: 6 bases; junction bases outside the gene matches: 8. The CDR3 covers 15 residues.

This clonotype has a handful of counts. The chain employs TRBV7-6 and TRBJ1-2; D uncertain. V gave up 5 bases and J gave up 5 bases, with 9 bases separating them. Germline-derived CDR1 and CDR2 are SGHVS and FNYEAQ. CDR3 length: 12 amino acids. The CDR3 sequence: CASSPDTYGYTF. The CDR3 nucleotides are TGTGCCAGCAGCCCAGACACGTATGGCTACACCTTC.

This clonotype was seen once. The chain carries TRBV6-5 and TRBJ2-1; 7 bases fit TRBD2. J lost 0 bases, V lost 6 bases, and 23 bases had no gene match. Germline values: CDR1 MNHEY, CDR2 SVGAGI. The CDR3 totals 21 residues. CDR3 sequence: CASSDQLGGGPFLRSYNEQFF. The CDR3 DNA is TGTGCCAGCAGCGACCAGCTGGGGGGAGGGCCGTTTCTTCGCTCCTACAATGAGCAGTTCTTC.

CDR3 in DNA: TGCAGTGCTCGATACAGAGTTACCCACAATGAGCAGTTCTTC. This gives the protein CSARYRVTHNEQFF. The chain links TRBV20-1 to TRBJ2-1; D not resolved. Per germline, CDR1 DFQATT and CDR2 SNEGSKA (reference sequence). V gave up 5 bases and J gave up 5 bases, with 16 bases separating them. This CDR3 spans 14 amino acids.

The genes are TRBV4-1 and TRBJ2-7, with 7 bases aligning to TRBD1. The germline V gene has CDR1 MGHRA and CDR2 YSYEKL. The CDR3 covers 15 residues. V trimming: 4 bases; J trimming: 6 bases; junction bases outside the gene matches: 12. The CDR3 DNA follows: TGCGCCAGCAGCCGCGACAGGGTTGGTTTCGGCGAGCAGTACTTC. Its protein is CASSRDRVGFGEQYF.

In its sample, this clonotype was seen a few times. The CDR3 DNA follows: TGTGCCAGTAGTTGGGGGGGACAGACAACCGAGGAGCAGTTCTTC. It translates to CASSWGGQTTEEQFF. The chain is built from TRBV19 and TRBJ2-1; D tentatively reads TRBD1 or TRBD2 (7 bases each). V dropped 5 bases and J dropped 10 bases, with 21 bases sitting between them. This CDR3 comprises 15 residues. Germline CDR1 reads LNHDA; CDR2 reads SQIVND (reference sequence). The full variable domain, in which reference TRBV19 and TRBJ2-1 provide the parts outside the CDR3, is DGGITQSPKYLFRKEGQNVTLSCEQNLNHDAMYWYRQDPGQGLRLIYYSQIVNDFQKGDIAEGYSVSREKKESFPLTVTSAQKNPTAFYLCASSWGGQTTEEQFFGPGTRLTVL.